The clone carrying this T cell receptor (beta chain) is a singleton in its sample. This entry is derived from a study of blood T cell repertoires in COVID-19. The assay was immunoSEQ multiplex PCR, and TCRdb's table has in-frame clones only and misses some. The table includes 200,000 to 300,000 clones, more than 75% detected once. CDR3 length equals 15 residues. Looked up from germline, CDR1 is SGDLS and CDR2 is YYNGEE. V lost 7 bases and J 6 bases, leaving 19 bases between the germline ends. This clonotype was obtained from a woman aged 60 to 75 with COVID-19, enrolled during active disease. The rearrangement joins TRBV9 to TRBJ1-4; weak D call: TRBD1 (5 bases). The sequencing sample was made of peripheral blood. The chain's CDR3 is CASRPGWGLDEKLFF. The DNA of the CDR3 is TGTGCCAGCCGCCCCGGGTGGGGCCTCGATGAAAAACTGTTTTTT.